A selection of T cell receptor beta chains follows, all from one sample in a study of regulatory T cells in long-lasting Graves disease. TCRdb used MiXCR to reprocess the multiplex PCR reads, holding one entry per CDR3 protein. The sample lists around 450,000 distinct CDR3 sequences; 20% to 25% were seen once. Source: peripheral blood mononuclear cells (PBMCs), taken when the disease was refractory, from a patient treated with antithyroid drugs. All receptors derive from a female donor with Graves disease. CDR3s include the opening cysteine and the closing phenylalanine or tryptophan. Each record gives: J gene, clone size, D gene, V gene, CDR3 DNA, CDR3 protein. A D gene is named only where the DNA matches it firmly. Rows give clone size only sometimes, using once, few, many, or a class for an expanded clone.

J: TRBJ1-2
size: .
D: .
V: TRBV3-1
DNA: TGTGCCAGCAGCCAGGACCAGGACAGTTACTATGGCTACACCTTC
CDR3: CASSQDQDSYYGYTF

J: TRBJ2-7
size: .
D: .
V: TRBV27
DNA: TGTGCCGGCAGTCAAGGGGGCGAGCAGTACTTC
CDR3: CAGSQGGEQYF

J: TRBJ1-4
size: many
D: TRBD1
V: TRBV7-9
DNA: TGTGCCAGCAGCCCCTGGACAGGCGCAACTAATGAAAAACTGTTTTTT
CDR3: CASSPWTGATNEKLFF

J: TRBJ2-3
size: .
D: TRBD2
V: TRBV6-1
DNA: TGTGCCAGCAGTGGCGGGGGACTAGCGTTCGCAGATACGCAGTATTTT
CDR3: CASSGGGLAFADTQYF

J: TRBJ2-3
size: .
D: .
V: TRBV7-2
DNA: TGTGCCAGCAGCTCTGAGGGGCGGGCTGAGGATTTT
CDR3: CASSSEGRAEDF

J: TRBJ1-3
size: few
D: .
V: TRBV28
DNA: TGTGCCAGCAATACACAGGGAGAAGGCTCTGGAAACACCATATATTTT
CDR3: CASNTQGEGSGNTIYF

J: TRBJ1-2
size: .
D: TRBD1
V: TRBV19
DNA: TGTGCCAGCATGGACAGGGTTAATGGCTACACCTTC
CDR3: CASMDRVNGYTF

J: TRBJ1-1
size: few
D: .
V: TRBV11-1
DNA: TGTGCCAGCAGGCTGGGACCCGGCGACACTGAAGCTTTCTTT
CDR3: CASRLGPGDTEAFF

J: TRBJ2-5
size: many
D: .
V: TRBV7-9
DNA: TGTGCCAGCAGCTTGGGGGGCGAGGAGACCCAGTACTTC
CDR3: CASSLGGEETQYF

J: TRBJ2-1
size: .
D: .
V: TRBV28
DNA: TGTGCCAGCAGTTTGAAGCCTATAATCTACAATGAGCAGTTCTTC
CDR3: CASSLKPIIYNEQFF

J: TRBJ2-1
size: many
D: .
V: TRBV28
DNA: TGTGCCAGCAGTCTAGACCTGGGCTATGAGCAGTTCTTC
CDR3: CASSLDLGYEQFF

J: TRBJ1-6
size: .
D: .
V: TRBV3-1
DNA: TGTGCCAGCAGCCTCACGGACAGCTATAATTCACCCCTCCACTTT
CDR3: CASSLTDSYNSPLHF

J: TRBJ1-4
size: few
D: .
V: TRBV16
DNA: TGTGCCAGCAGCCAATCGGCGGCAGGGCTCAGGGCAACTGCTAATGAAAAACTGTTTTTT
CDR3: CASSQSAAGLRATANEKLFF

J: TRBJ2-7
size: many
D: .
V: TRBV6-1
DNA: TGTGCCAGCAGTCCGTCGTTGGGATCTACACAACACGAGCAGTACTTC
CDR3: CASSPSLGSTQHEQYF

J: TRBJ2-7
size: many
D: TRBD2
V: TRBV15
DNA: TGTGCCACCAGCAGAGAGACTAGCGGGAGTTACGAGCAGTACTTC
CDR3: CATSRETSGSYEQYF

J: TRBJ1-2
size: .
D: TRBD1
V: TRBV24-1
DNA: TGTGCCACCAGTGATACGGACAGGGGCGGCTACACCTTC
CDR3: CATSDTDRGGYTF

J: TRBJ1-1
size: .
D: .
V: TRBV13
DNA: TGTGCCAGCAGCTTATCGGAGTTGTTCACTGAAGCTTTCTTT
CDR3: CASSLSELFTEAFF

J: TRBJ1-2
size: few
D: .
V: TRBV30
DNA: TGTGCCTGTTGGACTTACCTCCGGGTAAGGGGGGAGGACGGCTACACCTTC
CDR3: CACWTYLRVRGEDGYTF

J: TRBJ2-7
size: .
D: TRBD2
V: TRBV20-1
DNA: TGCAGTGCTAGAGATGCTAGCGGGGTCTCCTACGAGCAGTACTTC
CDR3: CSARDASGVSYEQYF

J: TRBJ2-7
size: .
D: TRBD1
V: TRBV7-9
DNA: TGTGCCAGCAGCCGCGGACAGGGGACGTGGAAGCAGTACTTC
CDR3: CASSRGQGTWKQYF